This T cell receptor beta chain was recorded in a study of a mutant IDH1 vaccine in newly diagnosed glioma. Study-level background: Patients' prior therapy spanned radiotherapy, temozolomide, or both; most underwent both.

Sequencing used immunoSEQ multiplex PCR; TCRdb keeps in-frame clones, though not all of them. The profile shows about 65,000 clones, 70% to 90% of them singletons. Study observations and caveats: Shifts in the top peripheral T cell clonotypes seemed unrelated to pseudoprogression.

Of note for this clone: The antigen is not known.

Stated time point: week 23, last vaccination. Vaccination used 300 ug of mutant IDH1 20-mer peptide per dose, with topical imiquimod. The input for sequencing was PBMCs, taken from a glioma patient whose treatment included an IDH1 peptide vaccine. This sequence was found in a man aged 25-40 years with glioma.

CDR3 DNA sequence: TGTGCCAGCAGTTCTCTCGGGACTAGCGGGGGGAGGAGCTCCTACAATGAGCAGTTCTTC. It yields the protein CASSSLGTSGGRSSYNEQFF. The rearrangement joins TRBV27 to TRBJ2-1; 15 nucleotides match TRBD2. With 4 bases clipped from V and 0 bases from J, the junction kept 10 bases outside the gene matches. Germline CDR1 is MNHEY and CDR2 is SMNVEV (reference sequence). CDR3 size: 20 residues.